This T cell receptor beta chain was found in a study of blood T cells in healthy people across ages. Germline values: CDR1 SQVTM, CDR2 ANQGSEA. Trimming cost V 5 bases and J 13 bases; bases outside gene matches: 4. The CDR3 runs 11 residues. This clonotype showed up many times. Combining a sample-barcoded 5' primer with a J-beta primer mix, a second PCR ran for roughly 7 to 11 cycles. In TCRdb, the 5' RACE reads were re-called with MiXCR into one record per CDR3 protein. The data contain 700,000 to 850,000 distinct CDR3 sequences, roughly 53% of them seen just once; the ten biggest clones take up 40% to 50%.

The V call is TRBV29-1, the J call TRBJ2-1; 11 bases are a match to TRBD1. The clonotype was recovered from an elderly man in good health. The sample taken for sequencing was blood. The CDR3 DNA follows: TGCAGCGTTCCGGACAGGGGGCTACAGTTCTTC. Protein sequence: CSVPDRGLQFF.